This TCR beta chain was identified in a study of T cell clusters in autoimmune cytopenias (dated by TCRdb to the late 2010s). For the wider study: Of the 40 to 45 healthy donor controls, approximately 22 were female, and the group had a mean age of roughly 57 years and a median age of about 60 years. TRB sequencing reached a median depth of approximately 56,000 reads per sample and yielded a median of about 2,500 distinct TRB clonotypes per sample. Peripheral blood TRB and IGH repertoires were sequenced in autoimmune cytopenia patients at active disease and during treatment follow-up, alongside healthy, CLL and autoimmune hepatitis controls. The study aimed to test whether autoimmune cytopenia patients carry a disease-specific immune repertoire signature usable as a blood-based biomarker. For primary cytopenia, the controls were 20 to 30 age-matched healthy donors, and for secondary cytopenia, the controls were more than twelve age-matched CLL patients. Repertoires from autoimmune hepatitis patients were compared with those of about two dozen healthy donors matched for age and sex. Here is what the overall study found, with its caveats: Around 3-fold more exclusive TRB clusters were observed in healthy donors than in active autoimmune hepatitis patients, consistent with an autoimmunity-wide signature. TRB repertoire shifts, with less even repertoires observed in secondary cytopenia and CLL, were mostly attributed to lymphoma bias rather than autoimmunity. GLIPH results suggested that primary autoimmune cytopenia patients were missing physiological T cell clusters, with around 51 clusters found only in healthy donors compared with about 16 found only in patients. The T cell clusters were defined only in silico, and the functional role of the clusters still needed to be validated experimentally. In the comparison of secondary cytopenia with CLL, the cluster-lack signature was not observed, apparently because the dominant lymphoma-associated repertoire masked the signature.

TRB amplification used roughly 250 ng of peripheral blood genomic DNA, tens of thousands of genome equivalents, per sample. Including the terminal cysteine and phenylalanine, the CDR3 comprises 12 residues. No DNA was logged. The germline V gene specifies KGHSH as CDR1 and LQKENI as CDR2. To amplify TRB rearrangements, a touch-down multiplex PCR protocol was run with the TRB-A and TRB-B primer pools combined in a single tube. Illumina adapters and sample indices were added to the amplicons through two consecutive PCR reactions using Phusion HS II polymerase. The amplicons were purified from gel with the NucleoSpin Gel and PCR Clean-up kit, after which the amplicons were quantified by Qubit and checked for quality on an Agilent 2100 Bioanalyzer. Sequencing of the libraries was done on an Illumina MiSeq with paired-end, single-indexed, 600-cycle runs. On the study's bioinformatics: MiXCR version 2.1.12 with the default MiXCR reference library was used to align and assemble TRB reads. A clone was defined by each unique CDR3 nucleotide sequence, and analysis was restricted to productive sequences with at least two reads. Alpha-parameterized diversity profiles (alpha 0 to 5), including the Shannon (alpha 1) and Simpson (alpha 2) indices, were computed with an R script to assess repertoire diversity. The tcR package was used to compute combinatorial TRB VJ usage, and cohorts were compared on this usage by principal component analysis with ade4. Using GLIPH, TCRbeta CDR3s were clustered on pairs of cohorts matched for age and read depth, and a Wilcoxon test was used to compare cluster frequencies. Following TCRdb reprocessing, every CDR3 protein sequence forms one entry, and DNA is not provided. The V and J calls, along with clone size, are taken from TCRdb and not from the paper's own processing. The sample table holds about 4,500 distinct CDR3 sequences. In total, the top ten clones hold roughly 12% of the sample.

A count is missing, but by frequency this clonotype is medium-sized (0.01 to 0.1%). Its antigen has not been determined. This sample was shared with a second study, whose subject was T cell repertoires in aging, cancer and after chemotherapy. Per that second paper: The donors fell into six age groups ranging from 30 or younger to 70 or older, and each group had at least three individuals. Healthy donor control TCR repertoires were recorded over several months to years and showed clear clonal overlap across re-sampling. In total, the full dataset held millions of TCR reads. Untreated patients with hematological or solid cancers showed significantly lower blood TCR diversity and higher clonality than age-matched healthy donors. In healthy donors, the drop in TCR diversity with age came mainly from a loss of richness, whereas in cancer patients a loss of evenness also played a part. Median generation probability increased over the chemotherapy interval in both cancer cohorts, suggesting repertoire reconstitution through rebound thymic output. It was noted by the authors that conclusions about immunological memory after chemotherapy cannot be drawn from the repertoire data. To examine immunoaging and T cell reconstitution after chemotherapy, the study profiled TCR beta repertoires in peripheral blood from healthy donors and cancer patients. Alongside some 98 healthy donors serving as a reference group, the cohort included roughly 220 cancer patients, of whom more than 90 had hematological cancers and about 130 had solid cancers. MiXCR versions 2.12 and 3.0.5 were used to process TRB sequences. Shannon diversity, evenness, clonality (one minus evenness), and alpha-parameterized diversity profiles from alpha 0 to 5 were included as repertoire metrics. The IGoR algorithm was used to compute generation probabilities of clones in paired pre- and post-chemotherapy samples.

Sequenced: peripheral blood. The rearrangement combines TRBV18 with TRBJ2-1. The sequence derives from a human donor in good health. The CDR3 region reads CASSRLEDEQFF.